This T cell receptor beta chain is from a study of beta chain features in type 1 diabetes. About the study: Cell yields, gender and age were similar in healthy donors and patients. Sorted cells, approximately 100,000,000 in number, were examined across all samples. The study's findings and limits: There was a possibility that cDNA sequencing over-represented cells with high TCR expression.

As regards this clone: As yet, its antigen is unknown.

The sequenced template was cDNA made from the entire isolated RNA. Profiling relied on immunoSEQ multiplex PCR, and the TCRdb table lists in-frame clones only, not all of them. This table has some 150,000 clones, about 9.1% appearing once. The specimen sequenced was central memory CD4+ T cells from blood. The TCR sequence derives from a woman in her 40s in good health.

CDR3 sequence reads: CASSLAGGQIYGYTF. The CDR3 coding sequence is TGTGCCAGCAGCTTGGCCGGCGGACAGATCTATGGCTACACCTTC. The chain uses TRBV5-5 and TRBJ1-2; a weak D match, TRBD1 (6 bases). The CDR3 totals 15 residues. The germline gives CDR1 SGHKS, CDR2 YYEKEE (reference sequence). V was cut by 0 bases and J by 4 bases, with 13 bases left in between.